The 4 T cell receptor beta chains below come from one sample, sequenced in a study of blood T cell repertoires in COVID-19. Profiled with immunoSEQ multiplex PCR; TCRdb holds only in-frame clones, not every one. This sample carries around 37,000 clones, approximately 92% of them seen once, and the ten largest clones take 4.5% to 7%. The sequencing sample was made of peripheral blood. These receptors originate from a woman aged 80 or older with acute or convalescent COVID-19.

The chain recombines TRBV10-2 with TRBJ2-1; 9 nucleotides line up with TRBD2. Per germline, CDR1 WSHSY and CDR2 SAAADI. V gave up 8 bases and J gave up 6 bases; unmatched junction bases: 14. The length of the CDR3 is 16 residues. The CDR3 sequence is CASLREASGVGNEQFF. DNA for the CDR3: TGCGCCAGCCTGAGGGAGGCTAGCGGGGTGGGCAATGAGCAGTTCTTC.

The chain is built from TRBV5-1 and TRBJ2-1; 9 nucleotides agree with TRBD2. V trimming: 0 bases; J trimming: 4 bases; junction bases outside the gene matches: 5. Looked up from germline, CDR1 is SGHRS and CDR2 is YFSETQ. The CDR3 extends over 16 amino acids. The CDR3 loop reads CASSLELRGGYNEQFF. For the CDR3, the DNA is TGCGCCAGCAGCTTGGAGTTGCGGGGGGGATACAATGAGCAGTTCTTC.

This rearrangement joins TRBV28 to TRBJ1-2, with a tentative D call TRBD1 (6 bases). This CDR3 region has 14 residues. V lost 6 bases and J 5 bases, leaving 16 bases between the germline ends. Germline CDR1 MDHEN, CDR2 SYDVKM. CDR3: CASRGPGGAYGYTF. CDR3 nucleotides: TGTGCCAGCAGGGGCCCGGGGGGCGCGTATGGCTACACCTTC.

CDR3 nucleotides: TGTGCCAGCAGCCAAACAGGGCAAATAATTGGCGAGCAGTACTTC. It specifies CASSQTGQIIGEQYF. The chain employs TRBV7-2 and TRBJ2-7, with D possibly being TRBD1 (6 bases). Trimming took off 5 bases at V and 6 bases at J, with 20 bases between the two ends. Germline V gene data show CDR1 as SGHTA and CDR2 as FQGNSA. The CDR3 contains 15 residues.